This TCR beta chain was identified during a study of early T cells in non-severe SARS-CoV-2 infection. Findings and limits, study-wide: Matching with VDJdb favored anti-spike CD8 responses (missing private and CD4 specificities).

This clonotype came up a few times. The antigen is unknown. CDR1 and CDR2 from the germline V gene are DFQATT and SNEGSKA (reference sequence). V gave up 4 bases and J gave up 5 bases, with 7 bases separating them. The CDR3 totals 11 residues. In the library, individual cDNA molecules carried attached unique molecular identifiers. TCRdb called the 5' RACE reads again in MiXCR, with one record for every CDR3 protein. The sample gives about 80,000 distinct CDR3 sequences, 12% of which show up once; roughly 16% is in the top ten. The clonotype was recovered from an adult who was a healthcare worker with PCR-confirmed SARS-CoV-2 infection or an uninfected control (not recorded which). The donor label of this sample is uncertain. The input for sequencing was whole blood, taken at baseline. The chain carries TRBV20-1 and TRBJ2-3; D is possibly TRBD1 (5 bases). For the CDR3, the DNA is TGCAGTGCTATCCAGGGAGATACGCAGTATTTT. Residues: CSAIQGDTQYF.